The next 7 T cell receptor beta chains were all read from a single sample in a study of Tregs in tolerant kidney transplant recipients. TCRdb keeps only in-frame clones here, not all; method: immunoSEQ multiplex PCR. The data contain approximately 67,000 clones, just under 95% of them singletons. Here the sequenced sample was CD8+ T cells from blood, taken before the transplant. The receptors here all came from a human donor who received a combined kidney and bone marrow transplant.

The chain combines TRBV2 with TRBJ2-1; 10 nucleotides line up with TRBD2. The length of the CDR3 is 16 residues. With 10 bases clipped from V and 2 bases from J, the junction kept 11 bases outside the gene matches. Germline V gene lookup returns CDR1 SNHLY and CDR2 FYNNEI. CDR3 sequence reads: CATINPSGGPYNEQFF. CDR3 nucleotides: TGTGCCACCATAAACCCTAGCGGGGGACCCTACAATGAGCAGTTCTTC.

This clone was seen a single time. The V and J genes are TRBV6-4 and TRBJ1-1; D perhaps matches TRBD1 (6 bases). This CDR3 is built from 13 residues. V shed 6 bases and J shed 0 bases, with 8 bases lying between them. Germline CDR1 reads MRHNA; CDR2 reads SNTAGT. The CDR3 nucleotides read TGTGCCAGCAGGGGACAATTGAACACTGAAGCTTTCTTT. Residues: CASRGQLNTEAFF.

This clone was observed a few times. This chain connects TRBV7-9 to TRBJ2-1, with D possibly TRBD2 on 6 matching bases. Per germline, CDR1 SEHNR and CDR2 FQNEAQ (reference sequence). CDR3 length: 15 residues. V was cut by 6 bases and J by 8 bases, with 20 bases left in between. The CDR3 bases are TGTGCCAGCAGTCCCCCGGGTAGCGGTGTCGATGAGCAGTTCTTC. This gives the protein CASSPPGSGVDEQFF.

The CDR3, as DNA: TGTGCCAGCAGCCCTATGACAGGGTCCCACGAGCAGTACTTC. This sequence encodes CASSPMTGSHEQYF. The chain couples TRBV7-8 to TRBJ2-7, with 7 bases aligning to TRBD1. The J segment lost 5 bases and the V segment lost 5 bases, leaving 9 bases of the junction unmatched. This CDR3 is 14 amino acids long. Germline V lookup: CDR1 SGHVS, CDR2 FQNEAQ.

V gene TRBV13 combines with J gene TRBJ2-7; TRBD2 aligns across 10 bases. Trimming cost V 5 bases and J 3 bases; bases outside gene matches: 10. The CDR3 totals 16 residues. The V gene's germline CDR1 is PRHDT and CDR2 FYEKMQ (reference sequence). The CDR3 DNA reads as TGTGCCAGCAGCCTCGGTATAGCGGGAGGCGGCTACGAGCAGTACTTC. Its protein is CASSLGIAGGGYEQYF.

The chain employs TRBV2 and TRBJ2-7; a possible D gene is TRBD1 (6 bases). Germline loops: CDR1 SNHLY, CDR2 FYNNEI. The CDR3 is 14 amino acids. With 7 bases removed from V and 0 bases from J, the gap between germline ends came to 13 bases. This CDR3 reads CASNAGTHSYEQYF. Written as DNA, the CDR3 is TGTGCCAGCAACGCCGGGACACACTCCTACGAGCAGTACTTC.

The V gene is TRBV28, the J gene TRBJ1-1, with unresolved D. Trimming took 3 bases from V and 3 from J, leaving 14 bases between them. Germline V CDR1 and CDR2: MDHEN, SYDVKM. CDR3 length: 15 amino acids. CDR3 amino acids: CASSFETPRDTEAFF. DNA of the CDR3: TGTGCCAGCAGTTTTGAAACTCCGAGGGACACTGAAGCTTTCTTT.